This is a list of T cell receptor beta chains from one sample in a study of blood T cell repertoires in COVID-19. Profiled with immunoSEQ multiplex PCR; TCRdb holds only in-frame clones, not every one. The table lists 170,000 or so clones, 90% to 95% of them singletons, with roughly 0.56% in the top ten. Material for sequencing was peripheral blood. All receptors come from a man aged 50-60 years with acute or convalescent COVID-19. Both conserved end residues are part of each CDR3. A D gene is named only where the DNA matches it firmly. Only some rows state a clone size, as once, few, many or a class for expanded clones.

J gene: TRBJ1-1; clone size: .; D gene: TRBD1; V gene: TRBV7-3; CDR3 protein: CASSSGTGGTLRSEAFF; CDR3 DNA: TGTGCCAGCAGCTCCGGGACAGGGGGCACCCTCCGTTCGGAAGCTTTCTTT
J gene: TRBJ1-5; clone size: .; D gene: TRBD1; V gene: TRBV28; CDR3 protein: CASSSAMGQGFDQPQHF; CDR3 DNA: TGTGCCAGCAGTTCCGCCATGGGACAGGGATTTGATCAGCCCCAGCATTTT
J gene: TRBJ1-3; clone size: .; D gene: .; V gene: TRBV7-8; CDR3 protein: CASSLNRVAGNTIYF; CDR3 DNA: TGTGCCAGCAGCTTAAACAGGGTGGCTGGAAACACCATATATTTT
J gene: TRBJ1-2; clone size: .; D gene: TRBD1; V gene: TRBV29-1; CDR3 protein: CSVGTAGGYTF; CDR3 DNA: TGCAGCGTCGGGACAGCTGGGGGCTACACCTTC
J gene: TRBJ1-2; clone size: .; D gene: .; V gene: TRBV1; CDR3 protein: CTSSPHLWEKCYGYTF; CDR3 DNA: TGCACCAGCAGCCCCCACCTGTGGGAGAAATGCTATGGCTACACCTTC
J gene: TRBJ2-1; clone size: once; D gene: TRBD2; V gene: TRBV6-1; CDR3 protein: CASSEGASGGNEQFF; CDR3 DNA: TGTGCCAGCAGTGAAGGCGCTAGCGGGGGTAATGAGCAGTTCTTC
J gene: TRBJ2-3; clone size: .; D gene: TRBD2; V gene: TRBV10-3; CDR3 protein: CAIGFSGRRSDTQYF; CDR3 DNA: TGTGCCATCGGGTTTAGCGGGAGGAGGTCAGATACGCAGTATTTT
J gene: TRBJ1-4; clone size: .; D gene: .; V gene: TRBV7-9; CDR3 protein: CASSLGGSPNEKLFF; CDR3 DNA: TGTGCCAGCAGCTTAGGGGGCAGTCCTAATGAAAAACTGTTTTTT
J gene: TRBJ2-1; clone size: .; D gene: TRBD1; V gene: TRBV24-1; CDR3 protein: CATSVEKGQGRNEQFF; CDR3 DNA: TGTGCCACCAGTGTGGAGAAGGGACAGGGACGGAATGAGCAGTTCTTC
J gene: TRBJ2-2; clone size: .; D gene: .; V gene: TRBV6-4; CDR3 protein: CASSPSGNTGAGELFF; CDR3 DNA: TGTGCCAGCAGTCCATCCGGTAACACGGGGGCCGGGGAGCTGTTTTTT
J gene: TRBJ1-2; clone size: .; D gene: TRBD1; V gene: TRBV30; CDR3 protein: CAWSVTGGGGYGYTF; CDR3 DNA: TGTGCCTGGAGTGTAACGGGAGGGGGCGGCTATGGCTACACCTTC
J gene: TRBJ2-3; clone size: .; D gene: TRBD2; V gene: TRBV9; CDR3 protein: CASSVDSRGGGFSTDTQYF; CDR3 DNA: TGTGCCAGCAGCGTAGATTCCCGAGGCGGGGGGTTTAGCACAGATACGCAGTATTTT
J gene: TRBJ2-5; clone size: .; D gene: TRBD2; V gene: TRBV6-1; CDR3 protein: CASSEWTSGGGVQETQYF; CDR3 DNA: TGTGCCAGCAGTGAATGGACTAGCGGGGGAGGGGTCCAAGAGACCCAGTACTTC
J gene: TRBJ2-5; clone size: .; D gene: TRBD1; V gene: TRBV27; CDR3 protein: CASSLGQGVAPVTQYF; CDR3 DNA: TGTGCCAGCAGTTTGGGACAGGGGGTCGCCCCGGTAACCCAGTACTTC
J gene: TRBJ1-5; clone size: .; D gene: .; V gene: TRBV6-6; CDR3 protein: CASSYSGGQGNQPQHF; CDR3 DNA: TGTGCCAGCAGTTACAGCGGGGGCCAGGGCAATCAGCCCCAGCATTTT
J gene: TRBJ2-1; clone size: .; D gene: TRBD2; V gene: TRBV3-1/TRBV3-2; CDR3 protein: CASTPFGTSGGSPQFF; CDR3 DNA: TGTGCCAGCACCCCCTTTGGTACTAGCGGGGGCAGTCCTCAGTTCTTC
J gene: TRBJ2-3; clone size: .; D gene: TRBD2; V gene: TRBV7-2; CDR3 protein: CASSLGLAGGMADTQYF; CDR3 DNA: TGTGCCAGCAGCTTAGGGTTAGCGGGAGGGATGGCAGATACGCAGTATTTT
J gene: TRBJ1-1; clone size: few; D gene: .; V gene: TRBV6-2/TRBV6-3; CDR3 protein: CASSYDRNTEAFF; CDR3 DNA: TGTGCCAGCAGTTACGACAGGAACACTGAAGCTTTCTTT
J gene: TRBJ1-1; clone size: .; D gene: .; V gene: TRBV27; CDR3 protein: CASSPSRVNTEAFF; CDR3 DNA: TGTGCCAGCAGTCCTTCGAGGGTAAACACTGAAGCTTTCTTT
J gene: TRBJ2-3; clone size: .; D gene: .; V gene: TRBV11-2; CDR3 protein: CASNYGWRRRTTDTQYF; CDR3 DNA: TGTGCCAGCAACTACGGGTGGCGACGCAGAACCACAGATACGCAGTATTTT
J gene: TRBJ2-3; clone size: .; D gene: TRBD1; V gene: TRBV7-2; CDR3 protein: CASSPPGQGGDTQYF; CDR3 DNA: TGTGCCAGCAGCCCTCCGGGACAGGGAGGAGATACGCAGTATTTT
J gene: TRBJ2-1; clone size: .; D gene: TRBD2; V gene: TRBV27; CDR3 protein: CASSRGLAVNEQFF; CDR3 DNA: TGTGCCAGCAGTAGGGGACTAGCGGTCAATGAGCAGTTCTTC
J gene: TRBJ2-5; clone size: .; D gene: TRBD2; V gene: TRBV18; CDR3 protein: CASSPPGLAGGRYF; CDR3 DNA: TGTGCCAGCTCACCACCGGGACTAGCGGGAGGTCGGTACTTC
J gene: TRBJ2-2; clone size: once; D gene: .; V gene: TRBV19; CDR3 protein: CASTYEIDSYTGELFF; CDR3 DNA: TGTGCCAGTACCTACGAAATAGACAGTTACACCGGGGAGCTGTTTTTT
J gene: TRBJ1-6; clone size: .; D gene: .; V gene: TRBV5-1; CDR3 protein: CASSQGPGSPLHF; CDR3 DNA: TGCGCCAGCAGCCAAGGTCCGGGGTCACCCCTCCACTTT
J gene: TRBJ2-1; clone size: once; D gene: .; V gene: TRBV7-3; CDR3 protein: CASSPSPGYDYNEQFF; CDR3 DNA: TGTGCCAGCAGCCCGAGCCCCGGGTACGACTACAATGAGCAGTTCTTC
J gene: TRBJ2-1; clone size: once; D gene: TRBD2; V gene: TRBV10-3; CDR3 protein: CAILTSGSGEQFF; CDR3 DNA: TGTGCCATCCTGACTAGCGGGAGTGGTGAGCAGTTCTTC